The TCR beta chain described here comes from a study of T cell repertoires in cytomegalovirus infection (dated by TCRdb to between 2018 and 2021). Regarding the complete study: The HLA type of each donor mattered for the analysis, because public TCR beta signatures pointed to carriage of CMV infection along with the matching HLA type. General findings and caveats noted by the study authors: In both this cohort and an independent approximately 400-donor cohort, the cumulative frequency of public TCR beta family members distinguished carriers of CMV infection plus the relevant HLA type. The ex vivo response was dominated by HLA-C-restricted CMV-specific TCR beta clonotypes, which also provided the single most frequent clonotype in two of eight donors.

The table lists this clonotype with a few counts. Which antigen it targets is not known. It has no much larger one-base neighbor in the sample; base qualities were not kept. The instrument given in TCRdb is Illumina HiSeq 1500. The public reads were reanalyzed by TCRdb: fastp trimming at Q25, MiXCR alignment, in-frame beta chains only. Rows matching on CDR3 protein sequence are summarized as one entry with the most common DNA and genes. This sample holds approximately 70,000 distinct CDR3 sequences; 22% were observed only once. Around 77% of the sample is taken by the ten largest. The CDR3 goes from the cysteine to the phenylalanine over 15 residues. The retained sequence is limited to the CDR3, 45 bases, with the frame set at the first base. Trimming accounts for 6 bases at V and 5 bases at J, while the number of junction bases matched to no gene is 7. Looking up the germline V gene yields CDR1 SNHLY and CDR2 FYNNEI.

The receptor was derived from a human donor in good health (CMV status not recorded). Some clones in this sample may be carry-over from other donors' samples. The V and J genes are TRBV2 and TRBJ2-1, and TRBD2 aligns with 10 junction nucleotides. Sequencing was performed on PBMCs, sequenced either directly or after in vitro stimulation (not recorded which). CDR3 sequence: CASRTGLAANNEQFF. The DNA sequence follows: TGTGCCAGCAGGACTGGACTAGCGGCAAACAATGAGCAGTTCTTC. With all but the CDR3 taken from the reference TRBV2 and TRBJ2-1 genes, the full variable domain is: EPEVTQTPSHQVTQMGQEVILRCVPISNHLYFYWYRQILGQKVEFLVSFYNNEISEKSEIFDDQFSVERPDGSNFTLKIRSTKLEDSAMYFCASRTGLAANNEQFFGPGTRLTVL.